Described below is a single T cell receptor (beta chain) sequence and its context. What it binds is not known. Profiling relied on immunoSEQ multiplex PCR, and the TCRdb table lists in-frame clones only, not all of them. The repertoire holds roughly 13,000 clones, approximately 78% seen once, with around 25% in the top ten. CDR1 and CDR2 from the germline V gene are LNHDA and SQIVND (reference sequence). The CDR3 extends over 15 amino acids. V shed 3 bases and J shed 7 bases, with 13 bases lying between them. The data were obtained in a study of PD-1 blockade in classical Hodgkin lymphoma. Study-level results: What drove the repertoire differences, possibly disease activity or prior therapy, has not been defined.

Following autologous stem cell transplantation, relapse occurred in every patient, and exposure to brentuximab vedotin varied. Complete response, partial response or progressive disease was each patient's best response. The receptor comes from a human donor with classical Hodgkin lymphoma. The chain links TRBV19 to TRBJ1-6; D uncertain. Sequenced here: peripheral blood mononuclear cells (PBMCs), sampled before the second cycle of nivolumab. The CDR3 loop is CASSIVWGGNSPLHF. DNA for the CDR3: TGTGCCAGTAGTATTGTATGGGGAGGGAATTCACCCCTCCACTTT.